The sequence of this T cell receptor beta chain was determined in a study of early T cells in non-severe SARS-CoV-2 infection. CDR3 length: 15 residues. J gave up 7 bases and V 5 bases, and 10 bases lay outside the gene matches. Germline-derived CDR1 and CDR2 are LNHDA and SQIVND (reference sequence). This clonotype has a count of ten or more. Individual cDNA molecules received unique molecular identifiers. TCRdb ran MiXCR on the 5' RACE reads and lists one entry per CDR3 protein. The sample holds approximately 20,000 distinct CDR3 sequences, more than 3.5% seen once. The clonotype originates from an adult who was a healthcare worker with PCR-confirmed SARS-CoV-2 infection or an uninfected control (not recorded which). This chain links TRBV19 with TRBJ1-4; 7 nucleotides agree with TRBD1. The sequencing sample was made of whole blood. For the CDR3, the DNA is TGTGCCAGTAGTGGAGGGGGCCGGTCGGGTGAAAAACTGTTTTTT. The encoded protein is CASSGGGRSGEKLFF.